This T cell receptor (beta chain) was retrieved from a study of shared clonotypes between healthy human individuals. Study in general: A donor's plate count was three for CD4 naive and three for CD4 memory; CD8 naive had two and CD8 memory one.

The assay ran at deep level. Profiling relied on immunoSEQ multiplex PCR, and the TCRdb table lists in-frame clones only, not all of them. The sample contains hundreds of thousands of clones, roughly 98% of which appear only once. This clone was observed once. As yet, its antigen is unknown. The ends lost 6 bases at V and 2 bases at J; junction bases unmatched: 16. The CDR3 totals 18 residues. Germline V CDR1 and CDR2: MDHEN, SYDVKM. Study-level findings and limits: For sorted subsets, rarefaction showed incomplete sequencing despite large depth.

Terminally differentiated effector memory CD45RA+ cells were left out of the naive CD8 fraction, which was CD45RO-negative and positively selected for CCR7. Donors comprised only Caucasian adults living in Nashville, Tennessee. The J gene is TRBJ2-7, the V gene TRBV28; TRBD2 agrees at 10 bases. The sequencing input was naive CD8+ T cells sorted from blood. The receptor was derived from a man aged 25 to 45 in good health. CDR3 residues: CASSWGEGLAGEPYEQYF. The CDR3 DNA is TGTGCCAGCAGCTGGGGAGAGGGGCTAGCGGGAGAACCCTACGAGCAGTACTTC.